The TCR beta chain under discussion was sequenced for a study of CD8 T cells in Susac syndrome. Random hexamers were used to reverse transcribe an amount of roughly 0.5 to 1 ug RNA. Amplification of the TCR beta CDR3 was carried out by immunoSEQ multiplex PCR, which spanned a total of 54 Vbeta and 13 Jbeta segments. From the immunoSEQ multiplex PCR reads, TCRdb called clonotypes with MiXCR, one entry per CDR3 protein. The sample lists 150,000 to 200,000 distinct CDR3 sequences, over 85% occurring once. The authors carried out high-throughput sequencing of TCR beta. They applied it to CD8+ and CD4+ T cells obtained from blood. The multiple sclerosis control group comprised treatment-naive patients with stable or active relapsing-remitting disease. Negative isolation was applied to CD8+ and CD4+ T cells, and FACS enrichment was applied to TEMRA cells. The CDR3 loop spans 14 amino acids. Trimming pared 8 bases from V and 0 bases from J, leaving 10 bases between. CDR1 is MNHEY and CDR2 is SMNVEV in the germline V gene (reference sequence).

The TCR comes from a human donor with multiple sclerosis. V gene TRBV27 combines with J gene TRBJ2-2, with D unresolved. Sequenced sample: CD4+ T cells from PBMCs. The CDR3 nucleotides read TGTGCCAGCCGCCGAAACCCGAACACCGGGGAGCTGTTTTTT. Translating gives CASRRNPNTGELFF.